Described below is a single T cell receptor beta chain sequence and its context. What was amplified from RNA transcripts were TCR beta CDR3 regions. HTBI primers were used for first-round RT-PCR of the TCR CDR3. In TCRdb, the multiplex PCR reads were re-called with MiXCR into one record per CDR3 protein. The sample holds about half a million distinct CDR3 sequences, roughly 20% seen once. The record originates from a study of T cells in Graves' hyperthyroidism and ophthalmopathy. Germline values: CDR1 ENHRY, CDR2 SYGVKD. Trimming removed 2 bases from V and 1 base from J, with 5 bases in between. This CDR3 has 13 residues. Recently diagnosed hyperthyroidism of less than 2 months' duration affected patients aged 18 to 65.

The V gene is TRBV10-3, the J gene TRBJ1-1; no firm D call. Material: blood. The sequence came from a man between 18 and 35 years old with Graves' hyperthyroidism. The CDR3 DNA reads as TGTGCCATCAGTGAGGAGAGGAACACTGAAGCTTTCTTT. Its protein is CAISEERNTEAFF.